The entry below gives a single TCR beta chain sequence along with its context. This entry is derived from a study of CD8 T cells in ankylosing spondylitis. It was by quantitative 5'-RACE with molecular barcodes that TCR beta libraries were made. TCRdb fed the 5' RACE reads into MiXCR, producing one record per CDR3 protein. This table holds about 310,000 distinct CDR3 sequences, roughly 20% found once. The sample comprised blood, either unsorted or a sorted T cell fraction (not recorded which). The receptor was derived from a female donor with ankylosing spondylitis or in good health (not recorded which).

The CDR3 protein is CASRLQGSDSPLHF. CDR3 bases: TGTGCCAGCAGATTACAGGGGTCGGATTCACCCCTCCACTTT. The chain joins TRBV12-3 or TRBV12-4 to TRBJ1-6, with TRBD1 matching over 7 bases. The CDR3 length is 14 residues. V lost 6 bases, J lost 8 bases, and 7 bases stayed unmatched.